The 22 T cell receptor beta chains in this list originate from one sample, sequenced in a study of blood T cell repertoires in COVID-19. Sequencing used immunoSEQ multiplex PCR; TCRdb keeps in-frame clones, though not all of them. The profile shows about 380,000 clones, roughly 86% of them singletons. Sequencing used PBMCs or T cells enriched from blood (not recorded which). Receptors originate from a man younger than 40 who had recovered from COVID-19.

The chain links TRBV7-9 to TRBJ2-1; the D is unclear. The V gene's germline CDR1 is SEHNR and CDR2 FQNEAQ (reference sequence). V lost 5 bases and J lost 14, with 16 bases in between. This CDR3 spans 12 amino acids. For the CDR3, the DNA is TGTGCCAGCAGCACGCTAAAAAATATAAAGTTCTTC. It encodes CASSTLKNIKFF.

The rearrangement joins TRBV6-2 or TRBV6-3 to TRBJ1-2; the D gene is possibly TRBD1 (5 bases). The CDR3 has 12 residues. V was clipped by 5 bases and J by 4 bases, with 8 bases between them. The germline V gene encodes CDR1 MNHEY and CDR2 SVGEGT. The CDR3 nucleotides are TGTGCCAGCAGTAGACAGTCCTATGGCTACACCTTC. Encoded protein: CASSRQSYGYTF.

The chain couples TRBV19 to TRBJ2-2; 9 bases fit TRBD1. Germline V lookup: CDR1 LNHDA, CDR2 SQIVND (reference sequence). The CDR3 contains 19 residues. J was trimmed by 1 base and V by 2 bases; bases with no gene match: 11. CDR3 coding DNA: TGTGCCAGTAGTATACTTTTCCCCGGGGGACAGGGGAACACCGGGGAGCTGTTTTTT. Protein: CASSILFPGGQGNTGELFF.

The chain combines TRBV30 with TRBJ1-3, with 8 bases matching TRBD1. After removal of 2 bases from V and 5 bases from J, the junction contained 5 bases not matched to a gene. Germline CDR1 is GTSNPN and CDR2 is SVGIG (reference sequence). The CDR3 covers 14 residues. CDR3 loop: CAWSLDRDRNTIYF. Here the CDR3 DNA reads TGTGCCTGGAGTTTGGACAGGGACCGAAACACCATATATTTT.

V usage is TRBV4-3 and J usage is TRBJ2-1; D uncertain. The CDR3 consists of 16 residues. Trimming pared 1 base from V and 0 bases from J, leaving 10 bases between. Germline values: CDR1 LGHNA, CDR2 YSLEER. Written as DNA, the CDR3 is TGCGCCAGCAGCCAAGTGGCAACAAGCTCCTACAATGAGCAGTTCTTC. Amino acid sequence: CASSQVATSSYNEQFF.

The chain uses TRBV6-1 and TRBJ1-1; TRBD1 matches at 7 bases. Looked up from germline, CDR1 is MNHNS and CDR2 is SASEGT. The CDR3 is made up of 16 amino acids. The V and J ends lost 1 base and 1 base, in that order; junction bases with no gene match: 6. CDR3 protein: CASSEELRGRNTEAFF. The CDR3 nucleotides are TGTGCCAGCAGTGAAGAGTTGAGGGGGCGGAACACTGAAGCTTTCTTT.

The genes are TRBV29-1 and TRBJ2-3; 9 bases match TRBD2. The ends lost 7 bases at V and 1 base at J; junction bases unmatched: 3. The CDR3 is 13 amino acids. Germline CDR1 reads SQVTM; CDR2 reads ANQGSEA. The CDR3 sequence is CSGLAVGTDTQYF. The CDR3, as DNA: TGCAGCGGACTAGCGGTAGGCACAGATACGCAGTATTTT.

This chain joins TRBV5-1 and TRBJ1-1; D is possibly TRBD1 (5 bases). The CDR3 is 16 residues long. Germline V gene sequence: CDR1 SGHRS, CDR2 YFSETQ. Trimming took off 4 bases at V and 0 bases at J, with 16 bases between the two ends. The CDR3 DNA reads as TGCGCCAGCAGCCCGGGGAGGGGAAACATGAACACTGAAGCTTTCTTT. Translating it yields CASSPGRGNMNTEAFF.

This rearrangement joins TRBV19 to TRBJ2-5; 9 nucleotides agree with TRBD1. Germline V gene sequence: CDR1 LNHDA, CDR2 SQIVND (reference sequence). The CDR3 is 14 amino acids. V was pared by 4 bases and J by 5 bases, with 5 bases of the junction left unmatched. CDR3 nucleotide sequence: TGTGCCAGTAGTACCACAGGGGGCTGGGAGACCCAGTACTTC. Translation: CASSTTGGWETQYF.

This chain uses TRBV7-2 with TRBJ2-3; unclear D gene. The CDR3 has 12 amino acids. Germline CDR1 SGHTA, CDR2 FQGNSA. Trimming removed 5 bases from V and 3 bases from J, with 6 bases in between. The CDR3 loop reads CASSVRTDTQYF. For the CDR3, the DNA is TGTGCCAGCAGCGTCAGGACAGATACGCAGTATTTT. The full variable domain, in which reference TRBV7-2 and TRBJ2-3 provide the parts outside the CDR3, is GAGVSQSPSNKVTEKGKDVELRCDPISGHTALYWYRQSLGQGLEFLIYFQGNSAPDKSGLPSDRFSAERTGGSVSTLTIQRTQQEDSAVYLCASSVRTDTQYFGPGTRLTVL.

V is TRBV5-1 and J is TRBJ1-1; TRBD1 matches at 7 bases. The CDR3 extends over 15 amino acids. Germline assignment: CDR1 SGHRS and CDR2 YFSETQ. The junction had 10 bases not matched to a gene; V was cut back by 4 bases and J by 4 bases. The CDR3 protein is CASSLTGVAGTEAFF. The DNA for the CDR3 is TGCGCCAGCAGCCTAACAGGGGTTGCGGGCACTGAAGCTTTCTTT. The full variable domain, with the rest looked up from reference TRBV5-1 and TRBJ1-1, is KAGVTQTPRYLIKTRGQQVTLSCSPISGHRSVSWYQQTPGQGLQFLFEYFSETQRNKGNFPGRFSGRQFSNSRSEMNVSTLELGDSALYLCASSLTGVAGTEAFFGQGTRLTVV.

The CDR3 sequence is CASSLGQGSSPLHF. The CDR3 DNA sequence: TGTGCCAGCAGCCTGGGACAGGGGAGTTCACCCCTCCACTTT. The V gene is TRBV6-5, the J gene TRBJ1-6; 10 bases fit TRBD1. Unmatched junction bases numbered 5, after V lost 6 bases and J lost 9 bases. From germline, CDR1 is MNHEY and CDR2 SVGAGI. This CDR3 spans 14 amino acids.

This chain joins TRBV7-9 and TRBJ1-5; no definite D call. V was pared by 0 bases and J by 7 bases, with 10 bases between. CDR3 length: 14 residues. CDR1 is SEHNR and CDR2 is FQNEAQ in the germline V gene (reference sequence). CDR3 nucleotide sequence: TGTGCCAGCAGCTTAGCGCTAGACGAGCAGCCCCAGCATTTT. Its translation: CASSLALDEQPQHF. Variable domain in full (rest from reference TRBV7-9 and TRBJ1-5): DTGVSQNPRHKITKRGQNVTFRCDPISEHNRLYWYRQTLGQGPEFLTYFQNEAQLEKSRLLSDRFSAERPKGSFSTLEIQRTEQGDSAMYLCASSLALDEQPQHFGDGTRLSIL.

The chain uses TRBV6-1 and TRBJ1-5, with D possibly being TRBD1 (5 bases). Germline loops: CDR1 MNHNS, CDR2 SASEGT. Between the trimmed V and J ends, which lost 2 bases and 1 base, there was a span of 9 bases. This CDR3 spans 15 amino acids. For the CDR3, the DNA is TGTGCCAGCAGTGAATCGGCAGGGAGCAATCAGCCCCAGCATTTT. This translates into CASSESAGSNQPQHF.

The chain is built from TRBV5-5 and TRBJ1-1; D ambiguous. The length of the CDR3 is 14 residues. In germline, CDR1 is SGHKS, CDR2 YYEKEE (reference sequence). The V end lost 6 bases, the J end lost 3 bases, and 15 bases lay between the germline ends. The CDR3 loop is CASTLHRGDTEAFF. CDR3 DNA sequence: TGTGCCAGCACCCTTCATCGGGGAGACACTGAAGCTTTCTTT.

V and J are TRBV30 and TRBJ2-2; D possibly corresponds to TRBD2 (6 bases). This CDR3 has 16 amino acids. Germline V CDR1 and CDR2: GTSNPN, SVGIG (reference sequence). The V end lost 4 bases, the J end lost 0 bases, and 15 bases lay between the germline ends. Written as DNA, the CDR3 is TGTGCCTGGATGGGGAGGAGACTCACGAACACCGGGGAGCTGTTTTTT. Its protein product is CAWMGRRLTNTGELFF.

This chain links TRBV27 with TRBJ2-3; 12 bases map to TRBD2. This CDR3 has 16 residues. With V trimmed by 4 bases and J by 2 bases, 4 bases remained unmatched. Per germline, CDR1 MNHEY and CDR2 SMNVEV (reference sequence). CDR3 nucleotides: TGTGCCAGCAGTTCGACTAGCGGGGGATTCACAGATACGCAGTATTTT. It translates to CASSSTSGGFTDTQYF.

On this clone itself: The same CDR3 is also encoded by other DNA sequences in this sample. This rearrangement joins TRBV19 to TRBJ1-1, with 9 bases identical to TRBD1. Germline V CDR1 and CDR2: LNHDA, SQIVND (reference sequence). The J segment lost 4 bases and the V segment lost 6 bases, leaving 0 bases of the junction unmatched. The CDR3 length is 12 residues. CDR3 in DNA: TGTGCCAGTAGGACAGGGGGCACTGAAGCTTTCTTT. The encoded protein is CASRTGGTEAFF.

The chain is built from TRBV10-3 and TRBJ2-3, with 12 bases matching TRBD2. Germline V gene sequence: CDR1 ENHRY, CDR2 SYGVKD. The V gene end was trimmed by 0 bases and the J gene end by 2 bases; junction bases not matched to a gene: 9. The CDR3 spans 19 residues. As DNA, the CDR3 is TGTGCCATCAGTGAGTCGATTCTAGGACTAGCGGGGAACACAGATACGCAGTATTTT. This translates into CAISESILGLAGNTDTQYF.

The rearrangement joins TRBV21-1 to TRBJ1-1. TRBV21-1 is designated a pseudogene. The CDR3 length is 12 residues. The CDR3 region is CASSTGFTEAFF. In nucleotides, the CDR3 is TGTGCCAGCAGCACGGGGTTCACTGAAGCTTTCTTT.

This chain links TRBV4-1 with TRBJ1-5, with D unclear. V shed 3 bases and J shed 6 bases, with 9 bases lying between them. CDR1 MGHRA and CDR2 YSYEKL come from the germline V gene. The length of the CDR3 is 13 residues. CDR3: CASSHGGPQPQHF. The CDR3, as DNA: TGCGCCAGCAGCCACGGAGGGCCTCAGCCCCAGCATTTT.

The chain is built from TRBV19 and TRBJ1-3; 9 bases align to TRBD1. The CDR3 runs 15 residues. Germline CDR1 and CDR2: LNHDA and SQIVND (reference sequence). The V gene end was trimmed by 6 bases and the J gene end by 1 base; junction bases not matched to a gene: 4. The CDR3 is CASRWTGESGNTIYF. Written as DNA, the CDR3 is TGTGCCAGTAGATGGACAGGGGAGTCTGGAAACACCATATATTTT.